This record looks at one TCR beta chain sequence and its context. This sample is drawn from a study of blood T cell repertoires in COVID-19. Overall study: Acute and convalescent COVID-19 specimens originated in the United States, Italy and Spain.

Sequencing was performed with immunoSEQ multiplex PCR; in TCRdb, only in-frame clones are kept and a portion is missing. The table includes about 140,000 clones, about nine tenths detected once. Input material: peripheral blood. This clonotype originated in a human donor with COVID-19, enrolled during active disease. The donor label of this sample is uncertain.

The CDR3 DNA is TGTGCCAGCAGCCCCGACAGGAGAAACATTCAGTACTTC. Translated: CASSPDRRNIQYF. The chain has TRBV4-2 and TRBJ2-4; maybe TRBD1 (6 bases). With 4 bases removed from V and 6 bases from J, the gap between germline ends came to 10 bases. The CDR3 is 13 amino acids. CDR1 is LGHNA and CDR2 is YNFKEQ in the germline V gene.